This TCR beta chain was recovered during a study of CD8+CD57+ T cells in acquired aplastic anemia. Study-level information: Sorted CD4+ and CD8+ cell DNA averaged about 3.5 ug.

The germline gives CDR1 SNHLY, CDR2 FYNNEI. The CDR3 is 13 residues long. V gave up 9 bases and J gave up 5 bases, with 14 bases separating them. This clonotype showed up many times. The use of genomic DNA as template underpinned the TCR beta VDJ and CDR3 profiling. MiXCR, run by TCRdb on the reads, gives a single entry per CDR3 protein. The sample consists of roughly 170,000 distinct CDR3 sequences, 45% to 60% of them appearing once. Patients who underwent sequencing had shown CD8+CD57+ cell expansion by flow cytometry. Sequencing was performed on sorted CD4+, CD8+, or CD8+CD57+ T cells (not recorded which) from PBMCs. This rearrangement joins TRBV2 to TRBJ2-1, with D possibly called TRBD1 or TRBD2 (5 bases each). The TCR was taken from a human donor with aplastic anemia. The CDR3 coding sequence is TGTGCCAGGACGGGGCCGAGTAACAATGAGCAGTTCTTC. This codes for CARTGPSNNEQFF.